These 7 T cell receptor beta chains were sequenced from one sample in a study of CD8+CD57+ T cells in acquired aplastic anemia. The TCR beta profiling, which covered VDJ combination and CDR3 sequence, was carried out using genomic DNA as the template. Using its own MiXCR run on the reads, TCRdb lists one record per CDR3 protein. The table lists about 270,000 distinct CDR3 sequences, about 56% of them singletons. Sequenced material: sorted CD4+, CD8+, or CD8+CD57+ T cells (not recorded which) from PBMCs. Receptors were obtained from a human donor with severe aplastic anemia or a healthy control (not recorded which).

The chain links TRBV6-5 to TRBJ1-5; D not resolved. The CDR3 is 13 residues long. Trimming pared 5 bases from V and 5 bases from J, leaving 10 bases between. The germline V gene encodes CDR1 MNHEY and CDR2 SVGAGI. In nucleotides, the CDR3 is TGTGCCAGCAGTACCCAACGGGATCAGCCCCAGCATTTT. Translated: CASSTQRDQPQHF.

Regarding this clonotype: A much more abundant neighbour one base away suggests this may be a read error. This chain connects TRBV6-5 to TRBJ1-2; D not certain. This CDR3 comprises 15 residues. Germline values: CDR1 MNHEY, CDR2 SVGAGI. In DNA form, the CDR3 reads TGTGCCAGCAGTTACACGACCCTAAGACCGGATGGCTGCACCTTC. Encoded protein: CASSYTTLRPDGCTF.

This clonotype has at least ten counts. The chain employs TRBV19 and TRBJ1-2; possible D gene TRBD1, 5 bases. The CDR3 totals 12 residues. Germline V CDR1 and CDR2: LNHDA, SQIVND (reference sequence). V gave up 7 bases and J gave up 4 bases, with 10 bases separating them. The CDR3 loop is CASTSGVYGYTF. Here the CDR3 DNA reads TGTGCCAGTACCTCGGGGGTCTATGGCTACACCTTC. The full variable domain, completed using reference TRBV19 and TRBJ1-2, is DGGITQSPKYLFRKEGQNVTLSCEQNLNHDAMYWYRQDPGQGLRLIYYSQIVNDFQKGDIAEGYSVSREKKESFPLTVTSAQKNPTAFYLCASTSGVYGYTFGSGTRLTVV.

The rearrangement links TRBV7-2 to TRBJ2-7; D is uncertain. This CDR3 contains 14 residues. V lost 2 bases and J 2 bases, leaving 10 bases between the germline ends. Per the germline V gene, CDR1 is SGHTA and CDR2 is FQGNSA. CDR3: CASSLNGGPYEQYF. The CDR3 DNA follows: TGTGCCAGCAGCTTAAACGGTGGTCCCTACGAGCAGTACTTC.

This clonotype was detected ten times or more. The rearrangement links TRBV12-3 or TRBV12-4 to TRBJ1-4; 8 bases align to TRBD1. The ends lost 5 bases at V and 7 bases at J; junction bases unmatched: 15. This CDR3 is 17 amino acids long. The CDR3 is CASSLMPGQAGIEKLFF. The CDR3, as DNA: TGTGCCAGCAGTCTGATGCCGGGACAGGCAGGAATTGAAAAACTGTTTTTT.

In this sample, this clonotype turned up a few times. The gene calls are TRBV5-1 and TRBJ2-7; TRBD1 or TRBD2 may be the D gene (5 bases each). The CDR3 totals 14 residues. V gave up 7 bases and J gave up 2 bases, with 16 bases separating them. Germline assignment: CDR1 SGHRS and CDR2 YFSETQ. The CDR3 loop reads CASSWDGKPYEQYF. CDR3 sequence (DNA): TGCGCCAGCTCCTGGGACGGCAAGCCCTACGAGCAGTACTTC.

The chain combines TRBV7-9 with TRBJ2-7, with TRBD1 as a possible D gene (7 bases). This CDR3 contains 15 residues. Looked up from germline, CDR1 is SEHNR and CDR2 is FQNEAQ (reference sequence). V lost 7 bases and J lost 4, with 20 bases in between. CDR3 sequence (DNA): TGTGCCAGCACCCCCCTTAGTCAGGGGGGATACGAGCAGTACTTC. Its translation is CASTPLSQGGYEQYF.